These 24 T cell receptor beta chains were all obtained from the same sample, sequenced in a study of T cells expressing NK-cell markers. TCRdb reprocessed the 5' RACE reads; each CDR3 protein has one entry and no DNA is given. The data include about 540,000 distinct CDR3 sequences; the top ten clones carry 3% to 4.5%. The sample was blood T cells: a sorted CD56 or NKG2C T cell subset, CD4+ or CD8+ T cells, or bulk PBMC T cells (not recorded which). The receptors stem from a man aged 18 to 30 in good health.

This chain joins TRBV3-1 and TRBJ1-1; TCRdb's D call, TRBD1, is unchecked because there is no DNA. Germline CDR1 LGHDT, CDR2 YNNKEL (reference sequence). The CDR3 loop spans 14 amino acids. The CDR3 protein is CATTPGGPSTEAFF. Combining the CDR3 with reference TRBV3-1 and TRBJ1-1 gives the whole variable domain DTAVSQTPKYLVTQMGNDKSIKCEQNLGHDTMYWYKQDSKKFLKIMFSYNNKELIINETVPNRFSPKSPDKAHLNLHINSLELGDSAVYFCATTPGGPSTEAFFGQGTRLTVV.

The gene calls are TRBV20-1 and TRBJ2-3; there is no DNA to check the TCRdb D call of TRBD2. Looked up from germline, CDR1 is DFQATT and CDR2 is SNEGSKA (reference sequence). CDR3 size: 14 residues. The CDR3 here is CSARSAGNTDTQYF.

This chain uses TRBV14 with TRBJ2-1; the D call from TCRdb, TRBD1, cannot be confirmed without DNA. There are 13 residues in the CDR3. Germline CDR1 and CDR2: SGHDN and FVKESK. The CDR3 is CASSQEGGQEQFF.

The chain joins TRBV6-2 or TRBV6-3 to TRBJ2-5; TCRdb names TRBD2, which stays unverified in the absence of DNA. The CDR3 has 16 residues. Germline assignment: CDR1 MNHEY and CDR2 SVGEGT. CDR3: CASSRGLAPAQETQYF.

V gene TRBV3-1 combines with J gene TRBJ2-5; TCRdb names TRBD1, which stays unverified in the absence of DNA. In germline, CDR1 is LGHDT, CDR2 YNNKEL (reference sequence). The CDR3 is made up of 13 amino acids. The CDR3 protein is CASRTRGQETQYF.

The chain joins TRBV21-1 to TRBJ2-1. TRBV21-1 is a pseudogene segment. This CDR3 spans 15 amino acids. The CDR3 protein is CASSKPTSSYNEQFF.

The rearrangement links TRBV5-1 to TRBJ2-2. The CDR3 has 16 amino acids. Germline-derived CDR1 and CDR2 are SGHRS and YFSETQ. The CDR3 spells CASSLVSAINTGELFF. The whole variable domain, remainder taken from reference TRBV5-1 and TRBJ2-2, is KAGVTQTPRYLIKTRGQQVTLSCSPISGHRSVSWYQQTPGQGLQFLFEYFSETQRNKGNFPGRFSGRQFSNSRSEMNVSTLELGDSALYLCASSLVSAINTGELFFGEGSRLTVL.

The chain links TRBV7-8 to TRBJ2-1; absent DNA, TCRdb's TRBD2 call cannot be checked. Germline CDR1 and CDR2: SGHVS and FQNEAQ. The CDR3 contains 15 residues. CDR3: CASSLLAGTYNEQFF.

V is TRBV5-1 and J is TRBJ2-1; TCRdb calls TRBD2, which cannot be checked without DNA. The CDR3 consists of 14 residues. CDR1 is SGHRS and CDR2 is YFSETQ in the germline V gene. The CDR3 loop reads CASSLLGGGDEQFF.

The CDR3 loop is CASSKSGRGDPRRDPPYEQYF. V usage is TRBV21-1 and J usage is TRBJ2-7; with no DNA, the TCRdb D assignment of TRBD1 cannot be verified. TRBV21-1 is deemed a pseudogene. This CDR3 comprises 21 residues.

This chain connects TRBV6-5 to TRBJ1-2; with no DNA, the TCRdb D assignment of TRBD1 cannot be verified. Germline CDR1 is MNHEY and CDR2 is SVGAGI. CDR3 length: 17 amino acids. The CDR3 reads CASSPQGRGAVNYGYTF.

This chain uses TRBV14 with TRBJ2-2; lacking DNA, the TRBD2 call made by TCRdb goes unchecked. The CDR3 length is 15 residues. Looked up from germline, CDR1 is SGHDN and CDR2 is FVKESK. The CDR3 sequence: CASSRTPMNTGELFF.

This chain joins TRBV3-1 and TRBJ1-1. The CDR3 contains 14 residues. Germline CDR1 is LGHDT and CDR2 is YNNKEL (reference sequence). The CDR3 sequence is CASSPWDKNTEAFF.

The gene calls are TRBV5-6 and TRBJ1-1; as DNA is missing, the TRBD1 call by TCRdb cannot be tested. Germline lookup yields CDR1 SGHDT and CDR2 YYEEEE. The CDR3 runs 13 residues. This chain's CDR3 is CASSLAGPAEAFF. Full variable domain (rest looked up from reference TRBV5-6 and TRBJ1-1): DAGVTQSPTHLIKTRGQQVTLRCSPKSGHDTVSWYQQALGQGPQFIFQYYEEEERQRGNFPDRFSGHQFPNYSSELNVNALLLGDSALYLCASSLAGPAEAFFGQGTRLTVV.

The chain couples TRBV29-1 to TRBJ2-2; TCRdb indicates TRBD1, and absent DNA this call remains unverified. The CDR3 has 15 amino acids. CDR1 is SQVTM, CDR2 ANQGSEA, per germline. This CDR3 reads CSAYPAQENTGELFF.

The rearrangement links TRBV7-2 to TRBJ2-2. This CDR3 is built from 17 residues. CDR1 and CDR2 (germline): SGHTA, FQGNSA. The CDR3 protein is CASSLAQVLMNTGELFF.

The rearrangement joins TRBV4-3 to TRBJ1-6; the D call from TCRdb, TRBD1, cannot be confirmed without DNA. The CDR3 has 14 residues. CDR1 and CDR2 (germline): LGHNA, YSLEER. CDR3 sequence reads: CASSQDVRGSPLHF.

V gene TRBV20-1 combines with J gene TRBJ1-4; TCRdb reports TRBD1, a call that lacks DNA to check it against. CDR3 length: 15 amino acids. Germline CDR1 and CDR2: DFQATT and SNEGSKA (reference sequence). CDR3 residues: CSASEDGRGPEKLFF.

The genes are TRBV5-1 and TRBJ2-1; absent DNA, TCRdb's TRBD1 call cannot be checked. The CDR3 consists of 17 residues. CDR1 and CDR2 (germline): SGHRS, YFSETQ. CDR3 in amino acids: CASSPLDRGPLYNEQFF.

The chain uses TRBV4-3 and TRBJ1-2; lacking DNA, the TRBD1 call made by TCRdb goes unchecked. Germline CDR1 reads LGHNA; CDR2 reads YSLEER. The CDR3 totals 15 residues. CDR3 protein: CASSRAPEFPGGYTF.

The genes are TRBV6-5 and TRBJ1-1; there is no DNA to check the TCRdb D call of TRBD1. Per germline, CDR1 MNHEY and CDR2 SVGAGI. The CDR3 runs 14 residues. The CDR3 loop is CASSYSTGAFEAFF.

V gene TRBV6-2 or TRBV6-3 combines with J gene TRBJ2-3; the TCRdb call, TRBD2, lacks DNA for checking. The V gene's germline CDR1 is MNHEY and CDR2 SVGEGT. This CDR3 has 14 residues. The CDR3 reads CASSYSGATASQYF.

This rearrangement joins TRBV3-1 to TRBJ2-3; TCRdb names TRBD1, which stays unverified in the absence of DNA. CDR1 and CDR2 from the germline V gene are LGHDT and YNNKEL (reference sequence). The length of the CDR3 is 16 residues. The CDR3 reads CASSQVEPEGIDTQYF.

CDR3 loop: CASSPSGLGIYEQYF. The chain has TRBV6-4 and TRBJ2-7; the TCRdb call, TRBD2, lacks DNA for checking. This CDR3 comprises 15 residues. Germline CDR1 is MRHNA and CDR2 is SNTAGT.